The entry that follows covers one T cell receptor beta chain sequence. Its target is unknown. These data come from a study of T cell responses to AZD1222 COVID-19 vaccine. This CDR3 region has 12 residues. Germline V lookup: CDR1 MDHEN, CDR2 SYDVKM. Between the trimmed V and J ends, which lost 3 bases and 6 bases, there was a span of 8 bases. Only in-frame clones appear in the TCRdb table, and some are missing; sequencing was by immunoSEQ multiplex PCR. Among 150,000 or so clones listed, 88% were seen once. Study-wide results and limits: Recipients of AZD1222 seropositive at baseline numbered only 6 or 7.

The sequences come from peripheral blood, collected on day 0 of AZD1222 vaccination. This chain links TRBV28 with TRBJ1-1, with D maybe TRBD1 (6 bases). The clonotype originates from an adult in good health. CDR3 nucleotide sequence: TGTGCCAGCAGTTTCGGGGGCCCTGAAGCTTTCTTT. It translates to CASSFGGPEAFF.